A selection of T cell receptor beta chains follows, all from one sample in a study of shared clonotypes between healthy human individuals. Measured with immunoSEQ multiplex PCR; TCRdb has only the in-frame clones, and not every one. The table records 2 million to 2.5 million clones, about 95% of them present only once. Sequencing was performed on naive CD4+ T cells sorted from blood. The receptor source for this set is a man younger than 35 in good health. CDR3s include the opening cysteine and the closing phenylalanine or tryptophan. The order of the fields is J gene, V gene, D gene, clone size, CDR3 length, CDR3 protein, CDR3 DNA. D genes are given only for firm matches. Only some rows state a clone size, as once, few, many or a class for expanded clones.

J gene: TRBJ1-1
V gene: TRBV10-3
D gene: TRBD1
clone size: .
CDR3 length: 17
CDR3 protein: CATLDRDRGIMNTEAFF
CDR3 DNA: TGTGCCACCCTGGACCGGGACAGGGGGATTATGAACACTGAAGCTTTCTTT

J gene: TRBJ2-2
V gene: TRBV7-2
D gene: .
clone size: .
CDR3 length: 15
CDR3 protein: CASSPRAPNTGELFF
CDR3 DNA: TGTGCCAGCAGCCCGCGTGCGCCGAACACCGGGGAGCTGTTTTTT

J gene: TRBJ1-3
V gene: TRBV5-6
D gene: .
clone size: .
CDR3 length: 13
CDR3 protein: CASSLASGNTIYF
CDR3 DNA: TGTGCCAGCAGCTTGGCGAGTGGAAACACCATATATTTT

J gene: TRBJ2-2
V gene: TRBV4-1
D gene: TRBD1
clone size: .
CDR3 length: 15
CDR3 protein: CASSQDTGGDGELFF
CDR3 DNA: TGCGCCAGCAGCCAAGACACAGGGGGCGACGGGGAGCTGTTTTTT

J gene: TRBJ1-6
V gene: TRBV7-2
D gene: .
clone size: .
CDR3 length: 16
CDR3 protein: CATARGGVESNSPLHF
CDR3 DNA: TGTGCCACCGCTAGGGGAGGGGTTGAGTCCAATTCACCCCTCCACTTT

J gene: TRBJ1-6
V gene: TRBV10-3
D gene: .
clone size: .
CDR3 length: 16
CDR3 protein: CAISESRQTYNSPLHF
CDR3 DNA: TGTGCCATCAGTGAGTCGAGACAGACCTATAATTCACCCCTCCACTTT

J gene: TRBJ2-7
V gene: TRBV10-2
D gene: .
clone size: .
CDR3 length: 13
CDR3 protein: CARWDGETYEQYF
CDR3 DNA: TGCGCCAGGTGGGACGGAGAGACCTACGAGCAGTACTTC

J gene: TRBJ2-7
V gene: TRBV6-6
D gene: .
clone size: .
CDR3 length: 15
CDR3 protein: CASSYEGQGWGEQYF
CDR3 DNA: TGTGCCAGCAGTTACGAAGGGCAGGGATGGGGAGAGCAGTACTTC

J gene: TRBJ2-3
V gene: TRBV7-2
D gene: TRBD2
clone size: .
CDR3 length: 16
CDR3 protein: CASSLVTSGFTDTQYF
CDR3 DNA: TGTGCCAGCAGCTTAGTAACTAGCGGTTTCACAGATACGCAGTATTTT

J gene: TRBJ1-5
V gene: TRBV7-9
D gene: .
clone size: once
CDR3 length: 13
CDR3 protein: CASSQDGDQPQHF
CDR3 DNA: TGTGCCAGCAGCCAGGACGGAGATCAGCCCCAGCATTTT

J gene: TRBJ1-2
V gene: TRBV2
D gene: .
clone size: .
CDR3 length: 15
CDR3 protein: CASRVGRGRVYGYTF
CDR3 DNA: TGTGCCAGCCGTGTGGGGCGCGGACGGGTGTATGGCTACACCTTC

J gene: TRBJ2-5
V gene: TRBV6-1
D gene: TRBD1
clone size: .
CDR3 length: 16
CDR3 protein: CASSVTRDRALETQYF
CDR3 DNA: TGTGCCAGCAGTGTCACCCGGGACAGGGCTCTAGAGACCCAGTACTTC

J gene: TRBJ2-7
V gene: TRBV6-5
D gene: .
clone size: .
CDR3 length: 15
CDR3 protein: CASSYARLLGHEQYF
CDR3 DNA: TGTGCCAGCAGTTACGCACGCCTTCTCGGTCACGAGCAGTACTTC

J gene: TRBJ2-5
V gene: TRBV27
D gene: TRBD1
clone size: .
CDR3 length: 14
CDR3 protein: CASSWDRSKETQYF
CDR3 DNA: TGTGCCAGCAGTTGGGACAGGTCTAAAGAGACCCAGTACTTC

J gene: TRBJ1-3
V gene: TRBV7-3
D gene: .
clone size: once
CDR3 length: 14
CDR3 protein: CASSSRKNGNTIYF
CDR3 DNA: TGTGCCAGCAGCTCCCGGAAGAATGGAAACACCATATATTTT

J gene: TRBJ1-1
V gene: TRBV29-1
D gene: TRBD1
clone size: .
CDR3 length: 13
CDR3 protein: CSVQQGLNTEAFF
CDR3 DNA: TGCAGCGTCCAACAGGGGTTGAACACTGAAGCTTTCTTT

J gene: TRBJ2-1
V gene: TRBV9
D gene: .
clone size: .
CDR3 length: 13
CDR3 protein: CASSAGGNNEQFF
CDR3 DNA: TGTGCCAGCAGCGCAGGTGGGAACAATGAGCAGTTCTTC

J gene: TRBJ2-7
V gene: TRBV5-6
D gene: .
clone size: .
CDR3 length: 17
CDR3 protein: CASSKIQGPGYSYEQYF
CDR3 DNA: TGTGCCAGCAGCAAGATTCAGGGTCCAGGATACTCCTACGAGCAGTACTTC

J gene: TRBJ2-3
V gene: TRBV6-1
D gene: .
clone size: .
CDR3 length: 15
CDR3 protein: CASSRAVEGTDTQYF
CDR3 DNA: TGTGCCAGCAGCCGGGCGGTGGAGGGCACAGATACGCAGTATTTT

J gene: TRBJ2-7
V gene: TRBV27
D gene: .
clone size: .
CDR3 length: 13
CDR3 protein: CASSLRYSYEQYF
CDR3 DNA: TGTGCCAGCAGTTTAAGGTACAGCTACGAGCAGTACTTC

J gene: TRBJ1-2
V gene: TRBV5-4
D gene: TRBD1
clone size: .
CDR3 length: 15
CDR3 protein: CASSLKGAGDYGYTF
CDR3 DNA: TGTGCCAGCAGCTTGAAGGGGGCAGGAGACTATGGCTACACCTTC

J gene: TRBJ1-6
V gene: TRBV5-1
D gene: .
clone size: .
CDR3 length: 15
CDR3 protein: CASSLGGIGNSPLHF
CDR3 DNA: TGCGCCAGCAGCTTGGGGGGAATTGGCAATTCACCCCTCCACTTT

J gene: TRBJ2-7
V gene: TRBV7-2
D gene: .
clone size: once
CDR3 length: 17
CDR3 protein: CASSLVGGTVLTYEQYF
CDR3 DNA: TGTGCCAGCAGCTTAGTCGGAGGGACAGTCTTAACCTACGAGCAGTACTTC

J gene: TRBJ2-1
V gene: TRBV5-1
D gene: TRBD2
clone size: once
CDR3 length: 16
CDR3 protein: CASSLVFGGSLHEQFF
CDR3 DNA: TGCGCCAGCAGCTTGGTTTTTGGCGGGAGCCTTCATGAGCAGTTCTTC

J gene: TRBJ1-2
V gene: TRBV11-2
D gene: .
clone size: .
CDR3 length: 14
CDR3 protein: CASSLDGSPRGYTF
CDR3 DNA: TGTGCCAGCAGCTTAGATGGCAGTCCTCGGGGCTACACCTTC

J gene: TRBJ1-6
V gene: TRBV28
D gene: TRBD1
clone size: .
CDR3 length: 13
CDR3 protein: CASSSRQGSPLHF
CDR3 DNA: TGTGCCAGCAGTTCACGACAGGGGTCACCCCTCCACTTT